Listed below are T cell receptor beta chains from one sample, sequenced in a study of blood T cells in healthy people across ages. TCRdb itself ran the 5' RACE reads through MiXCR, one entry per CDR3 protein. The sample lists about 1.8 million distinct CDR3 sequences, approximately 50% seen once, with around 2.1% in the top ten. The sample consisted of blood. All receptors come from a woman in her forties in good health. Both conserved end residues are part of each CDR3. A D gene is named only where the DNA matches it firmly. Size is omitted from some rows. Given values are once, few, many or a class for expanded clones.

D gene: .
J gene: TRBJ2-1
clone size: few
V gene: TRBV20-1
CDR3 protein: CSARDPLRGNNEQFF
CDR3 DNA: TGCAGTGCTAGAGATCCCCTTAGAGGAAACAATGAGCAGTTCTTC

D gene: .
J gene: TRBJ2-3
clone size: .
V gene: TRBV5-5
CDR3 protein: CASSDTTGSDTQYF
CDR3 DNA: TGTGCCAGCAGCGATACGACAGGATCAGATACGCAGTATTTT

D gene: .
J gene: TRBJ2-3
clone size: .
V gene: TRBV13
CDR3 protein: CASSLSPQNTDTQYF
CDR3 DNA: TGTGCCAGCAGCTTGTCCCCCCAGAACACAGATACGCAGTATTTT

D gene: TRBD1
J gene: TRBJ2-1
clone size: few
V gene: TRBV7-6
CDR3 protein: CASSLWSGTGINEQFF
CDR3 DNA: TGTGCCAGCAGCTTATGGTCCGGGACAGGGATAAATGAGCAGTTCTTC

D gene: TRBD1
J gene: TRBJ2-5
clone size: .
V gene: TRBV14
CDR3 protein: CASSQLAGTGQETQYF
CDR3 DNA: TGTGCCAGCAGCCAACTGGCCGGGACAGGGCAAGAGACCCAGTACTTC

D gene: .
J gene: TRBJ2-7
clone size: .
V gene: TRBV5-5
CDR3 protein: CASSPQLQGFYEQYF
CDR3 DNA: TGTGCCAGCAGCCCCCAACTTCAGGGTTTCTACGAGCAGTACTTC

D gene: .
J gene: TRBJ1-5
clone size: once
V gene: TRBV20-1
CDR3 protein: CSAAPGATNQPQHF
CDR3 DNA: TGCAGTGCAGCACCAGGGGCTACCAATCAGCCCCAGCATTTT

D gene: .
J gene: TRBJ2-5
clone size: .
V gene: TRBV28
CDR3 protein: CASSFDTGRETQYF
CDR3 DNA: TGTGCCAGCAGTTTCGATACAGGGCGGGAGACCCAGTACTTC

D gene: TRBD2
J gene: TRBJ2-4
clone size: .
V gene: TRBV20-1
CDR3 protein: CSARVGGGAKNIQYF
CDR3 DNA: TGCAGTGCTAGAGTAGGCGGGGGAGCCAAAAACATTCAGTACTTC

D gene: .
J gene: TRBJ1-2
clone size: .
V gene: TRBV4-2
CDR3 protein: CASSQDYGRTNYGYTF
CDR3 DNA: TGTGCCAGCAGCCAAGATTATGGACGGACAAACTATGGCTACACCTTC

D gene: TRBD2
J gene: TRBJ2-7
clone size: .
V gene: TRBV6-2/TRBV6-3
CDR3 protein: CASSSGTSGGIYLINEQYF
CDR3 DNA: TGTGCCAGCAGTTCCGGGACTAGCGGGGGGATCTACCTAATCAATGAGCAGTACTTC

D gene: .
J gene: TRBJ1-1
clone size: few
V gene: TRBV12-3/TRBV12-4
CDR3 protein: CASRDMNTEAFF
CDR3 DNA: TGTGCCAGCAGGGACATGAACACTGAAGCTTTCTTT

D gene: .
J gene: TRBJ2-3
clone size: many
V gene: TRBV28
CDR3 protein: CASSPSGARDTQYF
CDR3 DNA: TGTGCCAGCAGCCCTTCCGGGGCCAGGGATACGCAGTATTTT

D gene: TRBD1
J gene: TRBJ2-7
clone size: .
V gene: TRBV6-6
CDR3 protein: CASSYLIGQGVYEQYF
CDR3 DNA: TGTGCCAGCAGTTACCTCATCGGACAGGGGGTCTACGAGCAGTACTTC

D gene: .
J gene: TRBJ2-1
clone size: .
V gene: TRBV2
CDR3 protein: CASTRGDEQFF
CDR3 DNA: TGTGCCAGCACCAGGGGCGATGAGCAGTTCTTC

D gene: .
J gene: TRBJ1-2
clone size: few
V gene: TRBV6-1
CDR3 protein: CATFTIGYTF
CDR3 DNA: TGTGCCACTTTTACTATCGGCTACACCTTC

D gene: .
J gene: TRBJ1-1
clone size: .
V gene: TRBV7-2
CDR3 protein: CASSLAGWGTEAFF
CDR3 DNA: TGTGCCAGCAGCTTAGCGGGTTGGGGGACTGAAGCTTTCTTT

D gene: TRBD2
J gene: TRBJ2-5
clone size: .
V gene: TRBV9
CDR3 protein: CASSVPGGSPYNEQYF
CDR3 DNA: TGTGCCAGCAGCGTACCGGGGGGGAGTCCCTACAATGAGCAGTACTTC

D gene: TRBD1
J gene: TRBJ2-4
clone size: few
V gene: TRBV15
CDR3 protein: CASGGGTGMKNIQYF
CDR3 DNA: TGTGCCTCTGGGGGCGGGACAGGGATGAAAAACATTCAGTACTTC

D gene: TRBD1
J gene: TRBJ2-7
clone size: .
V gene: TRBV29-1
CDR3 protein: CSGTGEGPLGEQYF
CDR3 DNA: TGCAGCGGGACAGGGGAGGGTCCTCTGGGCGAGCAGTACTTC

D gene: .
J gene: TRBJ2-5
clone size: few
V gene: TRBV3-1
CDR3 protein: CASSLGGRLSRETQYF
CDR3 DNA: TGTGCCAGCAGCCTGGGGGGACGCCTTTCCCGAGAGACCCAGTACTTC

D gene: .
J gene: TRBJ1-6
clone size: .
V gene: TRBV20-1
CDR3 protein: CSAPSFHNSPSYSPLHF
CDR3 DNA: TGCAGTGCTCCGAGCTTCCATAATTCTCCTTCATATTCACCCCTCCACTTT

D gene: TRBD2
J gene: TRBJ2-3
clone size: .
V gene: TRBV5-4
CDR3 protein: CASMAGASTDTQYF
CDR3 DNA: TGTGCCAGCATGGCGGGAGCGAGCACAGATACGCAGTATTTT

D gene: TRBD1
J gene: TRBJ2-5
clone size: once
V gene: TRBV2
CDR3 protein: CASSDVKTGTEETQYF
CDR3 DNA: TGTGCCAGCAGTGACGTGAAGACAGGGACGGAAGAGACCCAGTACTTC

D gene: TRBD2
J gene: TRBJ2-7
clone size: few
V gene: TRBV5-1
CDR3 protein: CASSLTSGGVYEQYF
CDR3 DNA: TGCGCCAGCAGCTTGACTAGCGGGGGGGTCTACGAGCAGTACTTC

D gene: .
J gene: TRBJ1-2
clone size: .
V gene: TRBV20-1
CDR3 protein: CSASSRTQSNYGYTF
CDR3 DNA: TGCAGTGCTAGCTCCCGGACACAGAGTAACTATGGCTACACCTTC

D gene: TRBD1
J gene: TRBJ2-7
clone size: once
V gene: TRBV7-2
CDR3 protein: CASSPRQGAFYEQYF
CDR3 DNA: TGTGCCAGCAGCCCCAGACAGGGGGCCTTCTACGAGCAGTACTTC

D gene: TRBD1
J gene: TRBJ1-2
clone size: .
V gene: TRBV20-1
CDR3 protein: CSAPTLTGASGYTF
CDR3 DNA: TGCAGTGCTCCCACTCTAACAGGGGCTTCGGGCTACACCTTC

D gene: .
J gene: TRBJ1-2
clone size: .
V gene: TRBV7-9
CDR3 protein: CASSSQTDSYGYTF
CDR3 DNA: TGTGCCAGCAGCTCCCAGACAGACTCCTATGGCTACACCTTC

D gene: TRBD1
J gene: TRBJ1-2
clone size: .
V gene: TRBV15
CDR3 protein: CATSVGTAAGYTF
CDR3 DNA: TGTGCCACCAGCGTCGGGACAGCGGCTGGCTACACCTTC

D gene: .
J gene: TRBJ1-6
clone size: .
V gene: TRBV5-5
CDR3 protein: CASSFAGLGSYNSPLHF
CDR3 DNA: TGTGCCAGCAGCTTTGCAGGGTTGGGCTCCTATAATTCACCCCTCCACTTT

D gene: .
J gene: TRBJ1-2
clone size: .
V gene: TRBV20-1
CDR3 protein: CSALGKGHSNYGYTF
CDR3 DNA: TGCAGTGCCCTGGGTAAGGGTCATAGCAACTATGGCTACACCTTC

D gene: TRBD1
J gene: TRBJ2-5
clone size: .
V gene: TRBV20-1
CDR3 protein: CSARAGTGQETQYF
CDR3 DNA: TGCAGTGCTAGAGCCGGGACAGGCCAAGAGACCCAGTACTTC

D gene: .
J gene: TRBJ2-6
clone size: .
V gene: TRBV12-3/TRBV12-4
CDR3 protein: CASSLALGGALGANVLTF
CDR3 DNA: TGTGCCAGCAGTTTAGCGCTGGGGGGGGCTCTGGGGGCCAACGTCCTGACTTTC

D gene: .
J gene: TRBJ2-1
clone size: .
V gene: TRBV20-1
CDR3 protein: CSARGASSYEQFF
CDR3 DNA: TGCAGTGCTAGAGGCGCAAGCTCCTACGAGCAGTTCTTC

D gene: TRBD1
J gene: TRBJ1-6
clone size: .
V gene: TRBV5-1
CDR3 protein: CASSLRTGMDSPLHF
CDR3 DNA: TGCGCCAGCAGCCTTAGGACAGGGATGGATTCACCCCTCCACTTT

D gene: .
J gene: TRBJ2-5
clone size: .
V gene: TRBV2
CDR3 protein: CASSRLIGETQYF
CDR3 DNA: TGTGCCAGCAGTCGACTCATCGGGGAGACCCAGTACTTC

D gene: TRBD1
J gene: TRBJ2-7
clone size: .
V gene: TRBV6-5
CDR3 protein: CASSYGLGQIYEQYF
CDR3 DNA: TGTGCCAGCAGTTATGGGTTGGGACAGATCTACGAGCAGTACTTC

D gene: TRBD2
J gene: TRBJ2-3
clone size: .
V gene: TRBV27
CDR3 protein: CASSLSAGVGTDTQYF
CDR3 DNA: TGTGCCAGCAGTTTAAGCGCGGGGGTGGGGACAGATACGCAGTATTTT